The source of this T cell receptor (beta chain) is a study of blood T cell repertoires in COVID-19. Germline V gene data show CDR1 as LNHNV and CDR2 as YYDKDF (reference sequence). Deletions cut 2 bases from V and 1 base from J, with 10 bases between. The CDR3 covers 15 residues. Profiled with immunoSEQ multiplex PCR; TCRdb holds only in-frame clones, not every one. Among 93,000 or so clones listed, 70% to 90% were seen once. Sequenced material: peripheral blood. The receptor's source is a woman aged 60-75 years with acute or convalescent COVID-19. This sequence joins TRBV15 and TRBJ2-3; D is uncertain. Here the CDR3 reads CATSRLVARTDTQYF. In DNA, the CDR3 is TGTGCCACCAGCAGACTAGTGGCGCGCACAGATACGCAGTATTTT.